This T cell receptor (beta chain) was sequenced for a study of blood T cell repertoires in COVID-19. The data were produced by immunoSEQ multiplex PCR, yet TCRdb's version contains in-frame clones alone and is incomplete. The sample contains 200,000 to 250,000 clones, around four fifths of which appear only once. V was clipped by 7 bases and J by 4 bases, with 14 bases between them. Germline loops: CDR1 GTSNPN, CDR2 SVGIG (reference sequence). The CDR3 loop spans 13 amino acids. The specimen was PBMCs or T cells enriched from blood (not recorded which). The V gene is TRBV30, the J gene TRBJ1-5; perhaps TRBD1 as D (5 bases). The clonotype comes from a woman between 50 and 59 years old who had been exposed to COVID-19. Here the CDR3 DNA reads TGTGCCTCCTCCTGGGGGGGGAATCAGCCCCAGCATTTT. Amino acid sequence: CASSWGGNQPQHF.